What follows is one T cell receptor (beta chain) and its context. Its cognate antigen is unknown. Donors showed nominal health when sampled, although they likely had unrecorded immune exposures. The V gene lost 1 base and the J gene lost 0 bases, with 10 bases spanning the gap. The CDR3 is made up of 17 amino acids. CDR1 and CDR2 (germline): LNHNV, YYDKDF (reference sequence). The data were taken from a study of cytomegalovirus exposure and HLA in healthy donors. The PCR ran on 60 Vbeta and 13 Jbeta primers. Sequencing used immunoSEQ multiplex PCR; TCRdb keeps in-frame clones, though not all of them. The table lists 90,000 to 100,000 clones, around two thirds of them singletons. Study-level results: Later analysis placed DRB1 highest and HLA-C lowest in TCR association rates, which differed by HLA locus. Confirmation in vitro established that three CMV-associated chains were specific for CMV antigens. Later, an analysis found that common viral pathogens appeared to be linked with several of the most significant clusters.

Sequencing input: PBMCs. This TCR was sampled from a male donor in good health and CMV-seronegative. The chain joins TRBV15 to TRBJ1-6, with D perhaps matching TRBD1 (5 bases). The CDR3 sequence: CATSRGRQSSYNSPLHF. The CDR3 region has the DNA TGTGCCACCAGCAGAGGAAGACAGAGCTCCTATAATTCACCCCTCCACTTT. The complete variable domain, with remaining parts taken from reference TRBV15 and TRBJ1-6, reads DAMVIQNPRYQVTQFGKPVTLSCSQTLNHNVMYWYQQKSSQAPKLLFHYYDKDFNNEADTPDNFQSRRPNTSFCFLDIRSPGLGDTAMYLCATSRGRQSSYNSPLHFGNGTRLTVT.